The 5 T cell receptor beta chains given below trace back to one sample, sequenced in a study of T-cell memory formation after mild COVID-19. TCRdb reprocessed the 5' RACE reads via MiXCR and lists one record per CDR3 protein. The sample lists 250,000 to 300,000 distinct CDR3 sequences; roughly 18% were seen once. Sequencing input: PBMCs or a T cell subset sorted from them (not recorded which). The receptors were gathered from a young man who had mild COVID-19 (a few samples of this study predate the infection). Cell type and time point are not known.

This clonotype has just a few counts. This sequence joins TRBV7-6 and TRBJ2-3; D remains ambiguous. V was trimmed by 3 bases and J by 0 bases, leaving 13 bases between them. Germline CDR1 SGHVS, CDR2 FNYEAQ. This CDR3 comprises 16 residues. CDR3 sequence reads: CASSLGLGSSTDTQYF. In DNA form, the CDR3 reads TGTGCCAGCAGCTTGGGCCTGGGCAGCAGCACAGATACGCAGTATTTT.

This clonotype turned up a few times. This chain uses TRBV5-1 with TRBJ2-3; D remains ambiguous. The CDR3 covers 14 residues. V lost 0 bases, J lost 2 bases, and 7 bases lay in between. Germline CDR1 and CDR2: SGHRS and YFSETQ. The CDR3 DNA reads TGCGCCAGCAGCTTGGATCCGACCACAGATACGCAGTATTTT. This sequence encodes CASSLDPTTDTQYF.

The CDR3 coding sequence is TGTGCCTGGAGGGGCGGGACAGGGACCTATGGCTACACCTTC. This codes for CAWRGGTGTYGYTF. V is TRBV30 and J is TRBJ1-2, with TRBD1 identical over 9 bases. Germline loops: CDR1 GTSNPN, CDR2 SVGIG (reference sequence). Trimming took 3 bases from V and 4 from J; bases not matched to a gene: 6. CDR3 length equals 14 residues.

This chain links TRBV4-1 with TRBJ2-1; perhaps TRBD2 as D (6 bases). CDR1 and CDR2 (germline): MGHRA, YSYEKL. This CDR3 comprises 14 residues. The V and J ends lost 4 bases and 3 bases respectively, with 10 bases between them. The CDR3 nucleotides read TGCGCCAGCAGCCGGCCGGGACTCTACAATGAGCAGTTCTTC. Amino acids: CASSRPGLYNEQFF.

The chain couples TRBV6-2 or TRBV6-3 to TRBJ1-1; D gene uncertain. Trimming took 6 bases from V and 5 from J, leaving 13 bases between them. This CDR3 contains 13 residues. Germline-derived CDR1 and CDR2 are MNHEY and SVGEGT. The CDR3 loop reads CASRDAGRTEAFF. The CDR3 DNA follows: TGTGCCAGCAGGGACGCGGGGAGGACTGAAGCTTTCTTT.